The following is a TCR beta chain sequence with its context. Original analysis: Estimation of nucleated cell counts was performed using reference gene primer amplification. Produced via immunoSEQ multiplex PCR; TCRdb's table is partial and in-frame only. That table supplies the V and J calls and clone size; D and trimming were determined from the DNA. The repertoire consists of some 100,000 clones, with 75% to 95% occurring once and the leading ten covering 4% to 6%. This specimen comes from a study of blood T cell repertoires in COVID-19. Overall study context: Specimens from acute and convalescent COVID-19 originated in the United States, Italy and Spain. The analysed material was cDNA or gDNA that came from T cells, B-cell-depleted T cells, or PBMCs.

V was shortened by 1 base and J by 3 bases, with 13 bases between the two germline ends. The CDR3 loop spans 15 amino acids. CDR1 SGHTA and CDR2 FQGNSA come from the germline V gene. This chain uses TRBV7-2 with TRBJ2-7; D gene unclear. The clonotype was recovered from a man aged 45 to 65 with acute or convalescent COVID-19. The sequencing input was peripheral blood. The DNA for the CDR3 is TGTGCCAGCAGCTTAGGTAGAGGTTTCTTCTACGAGCAGTACTTC. The encoded protein is CASSLGRGFFYEQYF. Full variable domain (remainder filled in from reference TRBV7-2 and TRBJ2-7): GAGVSQSPSNKVTEKGKDVELRCDPISGHTALYWYRQSLGQGLEFLIYFQGNSAPDKSGLPSDRFSAERTGGSVSTLTIQRTQQEDSAVYLCASSLGRGFFYEQYFGPGTRLTVT.